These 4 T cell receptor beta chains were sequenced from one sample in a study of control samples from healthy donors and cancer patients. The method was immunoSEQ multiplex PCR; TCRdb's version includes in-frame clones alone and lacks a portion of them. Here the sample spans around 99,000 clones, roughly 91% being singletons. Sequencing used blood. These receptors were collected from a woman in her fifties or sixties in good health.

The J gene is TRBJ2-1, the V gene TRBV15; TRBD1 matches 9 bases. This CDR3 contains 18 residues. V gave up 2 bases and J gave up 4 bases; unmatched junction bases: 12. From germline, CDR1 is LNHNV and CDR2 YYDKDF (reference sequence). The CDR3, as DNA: TGTGCCACCAGCAGATCATCCGGGACAGGGTCGTTATACAATGAGCAGTTCTTC. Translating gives CATSRSSGTGSLYNEQFF.

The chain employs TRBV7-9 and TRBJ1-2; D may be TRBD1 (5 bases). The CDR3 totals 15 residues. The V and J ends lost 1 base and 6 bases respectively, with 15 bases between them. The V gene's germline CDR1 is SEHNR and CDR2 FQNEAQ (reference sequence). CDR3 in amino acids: CASSLVKGPGNGYTF. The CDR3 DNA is TGTGCCAGCAGCTTAGTAAAGGGGCCCGGCAATGGCTACACCTTC.

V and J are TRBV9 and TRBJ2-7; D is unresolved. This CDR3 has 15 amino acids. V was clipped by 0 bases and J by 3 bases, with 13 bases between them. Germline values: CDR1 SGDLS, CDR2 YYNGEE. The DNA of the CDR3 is TGTGCCAGCAGCGTAGATCTAGTACCTCGCTACGAGCAGTACGTC. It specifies CASSVDLVPRYEQYV.

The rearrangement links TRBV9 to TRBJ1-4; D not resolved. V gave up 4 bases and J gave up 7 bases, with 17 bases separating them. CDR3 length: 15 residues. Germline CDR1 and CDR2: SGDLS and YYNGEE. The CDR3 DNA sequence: TGTGCCAGCAGCCCTCAAGGGAGGGTCCCTGAAAAACTGTTTTTT. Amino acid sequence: CASSPQGRVPEKLFF.